This TCR beta chain was found in a study of blood T cell repertoires in COVID-19. As for the study in general: Sites across the United States, Italy and Spain contributed samples from acute and convalescent COVID-19. T cells, B-cell-depleted T cells, or PBMCs supplied cDNA or gDNA.

This clone occurred once. Germline V gives CDR1 LNHDA, CDR2 SQIVND (reference sequence). J was trimmed by 1 base and V by 6 bases; bases with no gene match: 7. This CDR3 comprises 15 residues. As originally analysed: Cell counts per sample came from amplifying reference gene primers. Here immunoSEQ multiplex PCR was the method, and the copy in TCRdb shows in-frame clones only, minus some. V and J calls plus clone size are reproduced from that table; the DNA served to infer D and trimming. The data hold some 150,000 clones, with 82% observed a single time. The sequencing input was peripheral blood. The sequence was collected from a woman aged 80 or over with acute or convalescent COVID-19. The chain is built from TRBV19 and TRBJ1-2; 8 bases line up with TRBD1. The CDR3 DNA follows: TGTGCCAGTAGCCCGGACAGGGTCGGTAACTATGGCTACACCTTC. Translation gives CASSPDRVGNYGYTF.